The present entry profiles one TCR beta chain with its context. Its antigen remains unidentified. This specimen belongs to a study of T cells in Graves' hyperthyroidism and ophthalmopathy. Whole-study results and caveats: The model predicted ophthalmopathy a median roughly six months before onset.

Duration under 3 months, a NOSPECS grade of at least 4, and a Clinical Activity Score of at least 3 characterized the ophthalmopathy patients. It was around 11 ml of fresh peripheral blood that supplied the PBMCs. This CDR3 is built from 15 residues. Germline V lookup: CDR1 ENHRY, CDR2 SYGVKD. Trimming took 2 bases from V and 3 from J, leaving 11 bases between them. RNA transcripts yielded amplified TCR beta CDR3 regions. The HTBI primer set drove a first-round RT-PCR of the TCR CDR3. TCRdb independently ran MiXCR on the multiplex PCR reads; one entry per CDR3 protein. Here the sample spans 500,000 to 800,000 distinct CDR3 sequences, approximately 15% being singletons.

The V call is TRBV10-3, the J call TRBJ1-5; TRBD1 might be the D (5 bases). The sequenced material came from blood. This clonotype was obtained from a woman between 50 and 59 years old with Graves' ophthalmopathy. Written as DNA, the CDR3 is TGTGCCATCAGTGAGAGGCGGGGGGACAATCAGCCCCAGCATTTT. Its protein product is CAISERRGDNQPQHF.